This TCR beta chain is from a study of cytomegalovirus exposure and HLA in healthy donors. Study-level information: As an earlier analysis found, about 200 million T cells yielded around 110 million unique TCR beta sequences. General study results and limits: For TCR beta chains, V- and J-gene trimming was later linked to a missense DCLRE1C variant. Later work associated over 15,000 TCR beta sequences with HLA alleles at 0.05 false discovery rate. There were 150 or so TCR beta chains listed as cytomegalovirus-associated.

The CDR3 extends over 13 amino acids. The J segment lost 7 bases and the V segment lost 0 bases, leaving 3 bases of the junction unmatched. The germline gives CDR1 GTSNPN, CDR2 SVGIG (reference sequence). Points on this clone: As yet, its antigen is unknown.

Vbeta (60) and Jbeta (13) primers were used in the PCR. The repertoire was sequenced with immunoSEQ multiplex PCR; TCRdb's copy has only in-frame clones and lacks some. Altogether under 200,000 clones are present, about 80% being singletons, with the ten largest covering roughly 1.3%. The chain employs TRBV30 and TRBJ1-5, with TRBD1 identical over 7 bases. This clonotype originated in a man aged 30 to 45 in good health and CMV-seronegative. The sample comprised PBMCs. CDR3 sequence (DNA): TGTGCCTGGAGTGTGACAGGGCAGCAGCCCCAGCATTTT. Amino acids: CAWSVTGQQPQHF.